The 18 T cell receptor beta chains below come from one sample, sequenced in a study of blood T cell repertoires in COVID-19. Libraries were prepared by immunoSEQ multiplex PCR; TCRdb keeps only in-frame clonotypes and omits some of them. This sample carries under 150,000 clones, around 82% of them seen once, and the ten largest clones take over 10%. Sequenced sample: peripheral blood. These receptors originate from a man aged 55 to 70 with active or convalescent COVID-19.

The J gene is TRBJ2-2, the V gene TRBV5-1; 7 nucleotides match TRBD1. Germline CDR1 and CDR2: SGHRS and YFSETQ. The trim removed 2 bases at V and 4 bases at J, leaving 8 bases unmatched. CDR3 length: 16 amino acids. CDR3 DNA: TGCGCCAGCAGCTTCGGACAGGAATCCTTCACCGGGGAGCTGTTTTTT. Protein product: CASSFGQESFTGELFF.

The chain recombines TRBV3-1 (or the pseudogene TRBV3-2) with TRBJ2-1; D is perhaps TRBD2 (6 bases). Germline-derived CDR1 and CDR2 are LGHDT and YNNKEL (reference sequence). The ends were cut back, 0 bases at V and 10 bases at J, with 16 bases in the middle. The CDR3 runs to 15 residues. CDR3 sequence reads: CASSQDPTGVREQFF. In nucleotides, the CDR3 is TGTGCCAGCAGCCAAGATCCAACGGGGGTTAGGGAGCAGTTCTTC.

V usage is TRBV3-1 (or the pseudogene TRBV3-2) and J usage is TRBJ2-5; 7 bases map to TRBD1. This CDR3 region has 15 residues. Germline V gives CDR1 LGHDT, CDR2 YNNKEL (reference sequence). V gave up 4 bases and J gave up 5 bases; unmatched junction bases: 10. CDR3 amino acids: CASSPLRQGRETQYF. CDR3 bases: TGTGCCAGCAGCCCTCTTCGACAGGGTAGGGAGACCCAGTACTTC.

This chain's CDR3 is CASSVGPPQGSYEQYF. The CDR3 DNA reads TGTGCCAGCAGTGTGGGACCTCCCCAGGGGTCCTACGAGCAGTACTTC. The chain is built from TRBV2 and TRBJ2-7; D may be TRBD1 (6 bases). Germline CDR1 and CDR2: SNHLY and FYNNEI. Trimming stripped 4 bases from V and 1 base from J, with 17 bases between. The CDR3 is 16 amino acids.

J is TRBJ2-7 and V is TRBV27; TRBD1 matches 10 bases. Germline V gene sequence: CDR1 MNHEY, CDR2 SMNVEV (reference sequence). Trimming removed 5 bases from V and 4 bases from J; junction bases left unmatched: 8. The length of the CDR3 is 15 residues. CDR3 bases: TGTGCCAGCAGTACCCGGGACAGGGGTGGGTACGAGCAGTACTTC. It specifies CASSTRDRGGYEQYF.

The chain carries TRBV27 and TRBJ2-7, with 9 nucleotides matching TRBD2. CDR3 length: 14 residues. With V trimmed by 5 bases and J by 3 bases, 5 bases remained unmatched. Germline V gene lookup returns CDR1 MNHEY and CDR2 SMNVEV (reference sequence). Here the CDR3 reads CASSVTSGGYEQYF. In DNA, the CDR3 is TGTGCCAGCAGTGTGACTAGCGGAGGCTACGAGCAGTACTTC.

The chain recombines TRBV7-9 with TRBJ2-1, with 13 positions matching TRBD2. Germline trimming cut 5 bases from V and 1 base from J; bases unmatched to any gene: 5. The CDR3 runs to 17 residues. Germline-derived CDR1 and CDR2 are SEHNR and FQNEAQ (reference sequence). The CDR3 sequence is CASSRLAGGRSYNEQFF. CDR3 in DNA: TGTGCCAGCAGCCGACTAGCGGGAGGACGGTCCTACAATGAGCAGTTCTTC.

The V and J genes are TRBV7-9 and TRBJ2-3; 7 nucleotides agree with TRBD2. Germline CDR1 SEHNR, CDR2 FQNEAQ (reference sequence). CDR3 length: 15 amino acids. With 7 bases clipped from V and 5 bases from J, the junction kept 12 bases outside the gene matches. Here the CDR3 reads CASTSRGGAGDTQYF. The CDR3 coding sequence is TGTGCCAGCACTTCTAGGGGAGGGGCGGGAGATACGCAGTATTTT.

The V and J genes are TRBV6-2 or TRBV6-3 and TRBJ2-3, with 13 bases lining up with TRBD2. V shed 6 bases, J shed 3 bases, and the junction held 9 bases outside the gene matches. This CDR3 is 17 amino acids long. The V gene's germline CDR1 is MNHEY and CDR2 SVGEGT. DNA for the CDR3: TGTGCCAGCAGCCCCTTCCCGGGACTAGCGGGGACAGATACGCAGTATTTT. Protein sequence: CASSPFPGLAGTDTQYF.

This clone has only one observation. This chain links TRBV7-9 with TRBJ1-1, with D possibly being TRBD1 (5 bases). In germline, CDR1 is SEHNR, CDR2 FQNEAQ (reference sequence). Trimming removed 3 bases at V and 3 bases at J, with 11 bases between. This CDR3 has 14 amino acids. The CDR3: CASSFGGGYTEAFF. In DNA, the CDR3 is TGTGCCAGCAGCTTTGGCGGGGGGTACACTGAAGCTTTCTTT.

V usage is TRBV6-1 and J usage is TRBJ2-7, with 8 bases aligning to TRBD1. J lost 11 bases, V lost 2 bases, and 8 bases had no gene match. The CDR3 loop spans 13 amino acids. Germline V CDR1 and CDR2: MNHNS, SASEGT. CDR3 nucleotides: TGTGCCAGCAGTGAACCCAGGGGGCGAGAGAAGTACTTC. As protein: CASSEPRGREKYF.

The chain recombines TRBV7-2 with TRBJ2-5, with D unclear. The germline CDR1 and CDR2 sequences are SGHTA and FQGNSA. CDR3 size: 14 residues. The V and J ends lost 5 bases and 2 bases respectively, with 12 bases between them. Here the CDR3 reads CASSPNGLQETQYF. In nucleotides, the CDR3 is TGTGCCAGCAGCCCCAATGGGCTACAAGAGACCCAGTACTTC.

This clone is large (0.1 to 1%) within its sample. CDR3 in amino acids: CASSQGVTGTGNTIYF. The CDR3 DNA reads as TGCGCCAGCAGCCAAGGTGTGACAGGGACTGGAAACACCATATATTTT. The gene calls are TRBV4-3 and TRBJ1-3; 7 bases map to TRBD1. Unmatched junction bases numbered 5, after V lost 1 base and J lost 2 bases. The CDR3 spans 16 residues. Germline V gene lookup returns CDR1 LGHNA and CDR2 YSLEER.

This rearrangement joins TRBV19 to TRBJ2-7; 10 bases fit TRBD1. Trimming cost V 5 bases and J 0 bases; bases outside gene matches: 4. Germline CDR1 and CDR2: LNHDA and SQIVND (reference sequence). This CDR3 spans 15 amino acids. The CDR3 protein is CASSPRDRGSYEQYF. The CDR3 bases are TGTGCCAGTAGTCCCCGGGACAGGGGCTCCTACGAGCAGTACTTC.

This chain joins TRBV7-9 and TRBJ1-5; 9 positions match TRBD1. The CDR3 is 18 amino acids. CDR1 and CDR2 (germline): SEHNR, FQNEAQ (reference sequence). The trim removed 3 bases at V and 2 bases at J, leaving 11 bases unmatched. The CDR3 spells CASSFTPSTGGGNQPQHF. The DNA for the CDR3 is TGTGCCAGCAGCTTTACCCCCTCGACAGGGGGTGGCAATCAGCCCCAGCATTTT.

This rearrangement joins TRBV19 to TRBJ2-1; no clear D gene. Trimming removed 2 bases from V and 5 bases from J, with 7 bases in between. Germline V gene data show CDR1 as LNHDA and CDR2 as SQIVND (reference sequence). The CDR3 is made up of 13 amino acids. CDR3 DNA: TGTGCCAGTAGTATAAGGAGAAACAATGAGCAGTTCTTC. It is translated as CASSIRRNNEQFF.

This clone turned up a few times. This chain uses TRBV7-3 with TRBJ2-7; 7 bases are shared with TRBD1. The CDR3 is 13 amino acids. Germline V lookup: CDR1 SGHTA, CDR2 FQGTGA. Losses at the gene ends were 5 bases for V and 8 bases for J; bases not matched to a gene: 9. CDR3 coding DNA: TGTGCCAGCAGCGCGGACAGGAACTTGCAGCAGTACTTC. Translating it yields CASSADRNLQQYF.

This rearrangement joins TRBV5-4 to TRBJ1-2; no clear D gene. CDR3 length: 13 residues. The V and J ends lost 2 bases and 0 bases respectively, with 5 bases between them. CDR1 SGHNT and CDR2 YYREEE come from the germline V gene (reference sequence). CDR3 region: CASSLGANYGYTF. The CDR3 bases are TGTGCCAGCAGCTTAGGAGCTAACTATGGCTACACCTTC.